This T cell receptor (beta chain) was retrieved from a study of T-cell reconstitution after alpha-beta-depleted transplantation in children. The study's findings and limits: About two months after transplant, alpha-beta T cells reportedly came from several hundred expanded graft clones.

This CDR3 region has 16 residues. Germline loops: CDR1 MNHEY, CDR2 SMNVEV (reference sequence). J lost 0 bases, V lost 2 bases, and 4 bases had no gene match. This clonotype has more than one count but fewer than ten. As yet, its antigen is unknown. The TCRbeta library incorporated unique molecular identifiers. TCRdb fed the PCR reads into MiXCR, producing one record per CDR3 protein. The top ten hold roughly 31% of the sample, which has about 980,000 distinct CDR3 sequences, about 29% seen once. The TCR sequence derives from a boy younger than two who had a stem cell transplant for SCID, so the T cells may come from the graft donor. The chain joins TRBV27 to TRBJ2-1; 7 bases are a match to TRBD2. The source material was PBMCs, mostly from graft donor cells, sampled 360 days after TCRalphabeta/CD19-depleted stem cell transplant. CDR3 region: CASSLTSVSSYNEQFF. The CDR3, as DNA: TGTGCCAGCAGTTTAACTAGCGTGAGCTCCTACAATGAGCAGTTCTTC.